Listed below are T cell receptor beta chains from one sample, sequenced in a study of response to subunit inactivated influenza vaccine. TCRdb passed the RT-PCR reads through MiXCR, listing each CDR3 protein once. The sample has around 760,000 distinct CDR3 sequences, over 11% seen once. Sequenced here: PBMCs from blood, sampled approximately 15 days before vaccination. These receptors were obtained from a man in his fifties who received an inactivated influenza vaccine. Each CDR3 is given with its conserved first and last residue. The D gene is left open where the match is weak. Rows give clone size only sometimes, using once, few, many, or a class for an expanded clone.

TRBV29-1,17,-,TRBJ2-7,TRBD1,TGCAGCGTTGAAGATTCTCGAACCCTGGACAGGGTGTACGAGCAGTACTTC,CSVEDSRTLDRVYEQYF
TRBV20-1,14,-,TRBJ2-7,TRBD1,TGCAGTGCGGCCGGGACAGGAACGGGGTTCGAGCAGTACTTC,CSAAGTGTGFEQYF
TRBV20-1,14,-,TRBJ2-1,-,TGCAGTGCCCCGGACAGTTCGGGCCCACATGAGCAGTTCTTC,CSAPDSSGPHEQFF
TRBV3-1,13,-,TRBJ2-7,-,TGTGCCAGCAGCCAAAGATATGCCTACGAGCAGTACTTC,CASSQRYAYEQYF
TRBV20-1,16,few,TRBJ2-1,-,TGCAGTGCCCTCCCGACTGGGTTGTTGTCCTACAATGAGCAGTTCTTC,CSALPTGLLSYNEQFF
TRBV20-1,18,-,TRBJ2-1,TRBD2,TGCAGTGCTAGAGGTGATCCCCTGAGCGGGAGCTCCTACAATGAGCAGTTCTTC,CSARGDPLSGSSYNEQFF
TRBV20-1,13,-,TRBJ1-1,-,TGCAGTGCTAGAGTCCCTTATGACACTGAAGCTTTCTTT,CSARVPYDTEAFF
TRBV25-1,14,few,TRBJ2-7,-,TGTGCCAGCAGTGAAGCAGGCAACTCCTACGAGCAGTACTTC,CASSEAGNSYEQYF
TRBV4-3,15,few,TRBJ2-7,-,TGCGCCAGCAGCCAAGATGCCAGGGGAAGCCACGAGCAGTACTTC,CASSQDARGSHEQYF
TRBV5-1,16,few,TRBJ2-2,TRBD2,TGCGCCAGCAGCCCATCCAGCGGGGGCAACACCGGGGAGCTGTTTTTT,CASSPSSGGNTGELFF
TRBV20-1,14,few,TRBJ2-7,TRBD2,TGCAGTGCTGGAACTAGCGGGGCCTCCTACGAGCAGTACTTC,CSAGTSGASYEQYF
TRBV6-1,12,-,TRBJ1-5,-,TGTGCCAGCAGTGAGTTAGGTGGGCCCCAGCATTTT,CASSELGGPQHF
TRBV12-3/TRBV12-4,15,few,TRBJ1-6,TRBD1,TGTGCCAGCAGTTTGGGACAGAATTATAATTCACCCCTCCACTTT,CASSLGQNYNSPLHF
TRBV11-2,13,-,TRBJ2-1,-,TGTGCCAGCAGCTCAGCAACAAAGAATGAGCAGTTCTTC,CASSSATKNEQFF
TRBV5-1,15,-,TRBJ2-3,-,TGCGCCAGCAGCTTGTACGACGGTACCACAGATACGCAGTATTTT,CASSLYDGTTDTQYF
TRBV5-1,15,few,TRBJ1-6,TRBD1,TGCGCCAGCAGGCGGGAGGGGGCCTCTAATTCACCCCTCCACTTT,CASRREGASNSPLHF
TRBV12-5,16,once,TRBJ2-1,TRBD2,TGTGCTAGTGGTTTGGTACAGGGACTAGCGGGAACAAAGCAGTTCTTC,CASGLVQGLAGTKQFF
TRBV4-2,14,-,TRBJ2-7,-,TGTGCCAGCAGCCAAGGGAGGGGTACATACGAGCAGTACTTC,CASSQGRGTYEQYF
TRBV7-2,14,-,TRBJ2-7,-,TGTGCCAGCAGCTCCACGGGACTCCCCAACGAGCAGTACTTC,CASSSTGLPNEQYF
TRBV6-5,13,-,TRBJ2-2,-,TGTGCCAGCAGTTACGCAATAACCGGGGAGCTGTTTTTT,CASSYAITGELFF
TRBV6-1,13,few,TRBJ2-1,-,TGTGCCAGCAGCCAATCCGGACTCCTCAAGAAGTTCTTC,CASSQSGLLKKFF
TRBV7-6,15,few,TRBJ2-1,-,TGTGCCAGCAGCCCTCCGCGCGGCTCTCGCAATGAGCAGTTCTTC,CASSPPRGSRNEQFF
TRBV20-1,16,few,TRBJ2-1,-,TGCAGTGCTAGAGATCCAGGGGGGGTTAGCGGCAATGAGCAGTTCTTC,CSARDPGGVSGNEQFF
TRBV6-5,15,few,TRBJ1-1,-,TGTGCCAGCAGTTACTCGAGAGGGCGGAGGACTGAAGCTTTCTTT,CASSYSRGRRTEAFF
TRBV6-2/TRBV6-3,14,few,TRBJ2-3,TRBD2,TGTGCCACCCGGGAGCGGGGGGCCGGAGATACGCAGTATTTT,CATRERGAGDTQYF
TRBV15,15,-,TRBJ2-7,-,TGTGCCACCAGCAGAGGGGGACTCCTGGGGCTCGAGCAGTACTTC,CATSRGGLLGLEQYF